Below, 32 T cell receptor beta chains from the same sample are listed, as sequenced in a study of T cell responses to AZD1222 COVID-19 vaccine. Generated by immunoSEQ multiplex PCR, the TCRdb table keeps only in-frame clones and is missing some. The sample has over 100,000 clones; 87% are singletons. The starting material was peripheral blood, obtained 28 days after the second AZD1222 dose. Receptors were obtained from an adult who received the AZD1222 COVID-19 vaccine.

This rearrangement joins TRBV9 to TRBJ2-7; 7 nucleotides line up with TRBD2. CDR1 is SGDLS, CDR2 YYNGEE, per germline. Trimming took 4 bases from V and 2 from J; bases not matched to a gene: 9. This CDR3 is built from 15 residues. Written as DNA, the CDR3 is TGTGCCAGCAGCCCTACGACTAGCAGTGCCTACGAGCAGTACTTC. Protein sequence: CASSPTTSSAYEQYF.

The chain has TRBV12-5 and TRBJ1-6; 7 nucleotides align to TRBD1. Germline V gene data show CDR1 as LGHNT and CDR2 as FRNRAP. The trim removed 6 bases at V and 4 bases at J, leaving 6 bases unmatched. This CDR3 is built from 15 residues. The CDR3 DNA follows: TGTGCTAGTGGACACTCACAGGGGTATAATTCACCCCTCCACTTT. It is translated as CASGHSQGYNSPLHF.

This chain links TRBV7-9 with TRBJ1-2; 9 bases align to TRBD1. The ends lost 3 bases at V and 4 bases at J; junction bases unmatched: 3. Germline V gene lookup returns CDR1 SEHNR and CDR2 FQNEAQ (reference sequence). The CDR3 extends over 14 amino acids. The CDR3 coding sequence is TGTGCCAGCAGCTTGGGACAGGGAGTCTATGGCTACACCTTC. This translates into CASSLGQGVYGYTF.

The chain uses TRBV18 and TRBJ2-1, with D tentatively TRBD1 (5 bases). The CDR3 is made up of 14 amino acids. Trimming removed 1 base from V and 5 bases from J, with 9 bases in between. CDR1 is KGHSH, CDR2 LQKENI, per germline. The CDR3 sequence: CASSPLPGNNEQFF. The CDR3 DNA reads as TGTGCCAGCTCACCACTTCCAGGGAACAATGAGCAGTTCTTC.

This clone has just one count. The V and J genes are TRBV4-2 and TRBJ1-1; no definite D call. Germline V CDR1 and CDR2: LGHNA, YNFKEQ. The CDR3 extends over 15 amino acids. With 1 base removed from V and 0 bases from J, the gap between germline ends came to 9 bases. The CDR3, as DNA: TGTGCCAGCAGCCAAGCTCAGGTACTGAACACTGAAGCTTTCTTT. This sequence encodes CASSQAQVLNTEAFF.

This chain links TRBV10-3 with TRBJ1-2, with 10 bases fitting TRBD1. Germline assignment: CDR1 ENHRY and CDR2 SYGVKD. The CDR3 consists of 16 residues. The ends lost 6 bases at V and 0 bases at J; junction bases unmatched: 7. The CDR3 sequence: CAIRPGQGTTNYGYTF. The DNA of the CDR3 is TGTGCCATCAGGCCGGGACAGGGGACCACTAACTATGGCTACACCTTC.

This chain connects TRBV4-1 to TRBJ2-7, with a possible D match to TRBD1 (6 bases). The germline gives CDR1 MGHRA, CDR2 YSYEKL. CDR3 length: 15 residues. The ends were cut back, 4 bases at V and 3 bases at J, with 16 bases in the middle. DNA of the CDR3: TGCGCCAGCAGCCCTTACGGACAGCGCCTCTACGAGCAGTACTTC. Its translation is CASSPYGQRLYEQYF.

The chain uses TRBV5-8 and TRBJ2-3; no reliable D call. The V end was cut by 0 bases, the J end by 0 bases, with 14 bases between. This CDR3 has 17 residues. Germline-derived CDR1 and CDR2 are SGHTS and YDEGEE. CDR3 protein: CASSLAVGVESTDTQYF. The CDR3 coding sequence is TGTGCCAGCAGCTTGGCCGTTGGGGTAGAGAGCACAGATACGCAGTATTTT.

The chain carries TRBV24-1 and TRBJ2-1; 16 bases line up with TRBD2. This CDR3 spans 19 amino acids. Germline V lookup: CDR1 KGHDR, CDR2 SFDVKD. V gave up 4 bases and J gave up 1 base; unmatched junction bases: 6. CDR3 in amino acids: CATSDPGTSGRGSYNEQFF. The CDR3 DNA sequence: TGTGCCACCAGTGACCCCGGGACTAGCGGGAGGGGATCCTACAATGAGCAGTTCTTC.

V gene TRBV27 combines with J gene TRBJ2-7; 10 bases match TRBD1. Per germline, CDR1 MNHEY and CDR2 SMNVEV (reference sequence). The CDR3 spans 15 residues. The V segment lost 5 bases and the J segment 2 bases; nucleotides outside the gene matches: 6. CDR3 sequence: CASSTRDRGTYEQYF. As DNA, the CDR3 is TGTGCCAGCAGTACCCGGGACAGGGGTACCTACGAGCAGTACTTC.

CDR3 nucleotide sequence: TGTGCCAGCAGGGCTAGCGGGAGGGGTGAGACCCAGTACTTC. It yields the protein CASRASGRGETQYF. This chain joins TRBV2 and TRBJ2-5; TRBD2 agrees at 12 bases. The germline V gene encodes CDR1 SNHLY and CDR2 FYNNEI. The junction had 4 bases not matched to a gene; V was cut back by 6 bases and J by 5 bases. CDR3 size: 14 residues.

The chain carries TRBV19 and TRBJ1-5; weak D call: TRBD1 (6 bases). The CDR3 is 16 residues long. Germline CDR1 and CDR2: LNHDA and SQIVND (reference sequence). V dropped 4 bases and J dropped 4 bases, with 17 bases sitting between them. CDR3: CASSTGAPHLNQPQHF. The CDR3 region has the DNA TGTGCCAGTAGTACAGGGGCGCCTCATTTAAATCAGCCCCAGCATTTT.

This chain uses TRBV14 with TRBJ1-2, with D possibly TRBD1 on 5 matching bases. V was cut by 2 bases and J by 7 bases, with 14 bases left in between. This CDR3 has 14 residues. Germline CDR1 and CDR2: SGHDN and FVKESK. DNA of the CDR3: TGTGCCAGCAGCCAAAGGGGATATTCTAGTGGCTACACCTTC. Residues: CASSQRGYSSGYTF.

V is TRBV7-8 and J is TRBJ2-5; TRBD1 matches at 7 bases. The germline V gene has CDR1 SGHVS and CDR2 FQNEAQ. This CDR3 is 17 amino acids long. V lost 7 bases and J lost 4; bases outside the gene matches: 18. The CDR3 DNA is TGTGCCAGCAATTACAGGGGCCGGCCGTCCCCGCCAGAGACCCAGTACTTC. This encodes CASNYRGRPSPPETQYF.

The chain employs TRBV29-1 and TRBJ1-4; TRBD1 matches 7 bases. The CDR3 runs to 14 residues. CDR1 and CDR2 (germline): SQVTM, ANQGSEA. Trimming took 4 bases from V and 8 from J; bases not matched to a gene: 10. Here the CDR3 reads CSVVEGALGEKLFF. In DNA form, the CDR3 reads TGCAGCGTTGTTGAGGGGGCGCTTGGGGAAAAACTGTTTTTT. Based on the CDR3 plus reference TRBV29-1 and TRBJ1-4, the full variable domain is SAVISQKPSRDICQRGTSLTIQCQVDSQVTMMFWYRQQPGQSLTLIATANQGSEATYESGFVIDKFPISRPNLTFSTLTVSNMSPEDSSIYLCSVVEGALGEKLFFGSGTQLSVL.

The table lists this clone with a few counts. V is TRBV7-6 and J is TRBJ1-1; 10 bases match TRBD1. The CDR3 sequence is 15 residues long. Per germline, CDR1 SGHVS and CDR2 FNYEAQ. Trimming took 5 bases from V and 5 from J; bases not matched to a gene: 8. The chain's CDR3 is CASSQRQGAGTEAFF. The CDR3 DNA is TGTGCCAGCAGCCAGAGACAGGGGGCAGGGACTGAAGCTTTCTTT.

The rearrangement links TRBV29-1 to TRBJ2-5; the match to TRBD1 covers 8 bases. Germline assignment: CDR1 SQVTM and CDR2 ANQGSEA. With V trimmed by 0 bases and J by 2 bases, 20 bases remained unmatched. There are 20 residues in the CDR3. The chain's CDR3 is CSVEEWIQGVVDYRQETQYF. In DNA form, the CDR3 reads TGCAGCGTTGAAGAGTGGATACAGGGGGTAGTTGACTATAGACAAGAGACCCAGTACTTC.

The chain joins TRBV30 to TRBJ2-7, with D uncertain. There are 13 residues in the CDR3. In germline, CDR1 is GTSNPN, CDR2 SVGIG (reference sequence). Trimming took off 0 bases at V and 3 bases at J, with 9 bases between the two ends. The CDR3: CAWSVTSYYEQYF. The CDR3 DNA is TGTGCCTGGAGTGTTACCTCGTACTACGAGCAGTACTTC.

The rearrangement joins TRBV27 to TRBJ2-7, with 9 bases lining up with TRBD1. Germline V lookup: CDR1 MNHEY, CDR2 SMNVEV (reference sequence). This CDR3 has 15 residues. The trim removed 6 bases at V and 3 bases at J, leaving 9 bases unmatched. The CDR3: CASSRAGQGIYEQYF. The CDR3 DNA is TGTGCCAGCAGCCGAGCGGGACAGGGAATCTACGAGCAGTACTTC.

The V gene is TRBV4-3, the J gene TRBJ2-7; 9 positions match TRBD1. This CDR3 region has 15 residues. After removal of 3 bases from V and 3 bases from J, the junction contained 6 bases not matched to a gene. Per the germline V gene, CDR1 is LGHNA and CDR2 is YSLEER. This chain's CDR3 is CASSQRTGEIYEQYF. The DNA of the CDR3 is TGCGCCAGCAGCCAGAGGACAGGGGAGATCTACGAGCAGTACTTC.

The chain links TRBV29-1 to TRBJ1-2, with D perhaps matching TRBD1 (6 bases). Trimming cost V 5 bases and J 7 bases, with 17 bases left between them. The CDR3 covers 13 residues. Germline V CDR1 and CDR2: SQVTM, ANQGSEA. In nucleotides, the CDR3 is TGCAGCGTTAGGGACACCATAATCCGTGGCTACACCTTC. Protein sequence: CSVRDTIIRGYTF.

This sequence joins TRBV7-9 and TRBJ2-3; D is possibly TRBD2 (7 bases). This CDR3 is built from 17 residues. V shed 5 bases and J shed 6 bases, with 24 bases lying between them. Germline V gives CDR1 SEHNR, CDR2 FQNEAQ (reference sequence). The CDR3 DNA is TGTGCCAGCAGCCAAGCCTCTAGGGGGGGAGGTATCGATACGCAGTATTTT. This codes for CASSQASRGGGIDTQYF.

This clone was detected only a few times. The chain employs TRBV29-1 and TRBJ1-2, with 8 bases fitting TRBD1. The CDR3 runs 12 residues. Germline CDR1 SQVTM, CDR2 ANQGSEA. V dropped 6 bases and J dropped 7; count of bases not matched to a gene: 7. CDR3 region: CSVGQGIGGYTF. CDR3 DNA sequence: TGCAGCGTCGGACAGGGAATAGGTGGCTACACCTTC.

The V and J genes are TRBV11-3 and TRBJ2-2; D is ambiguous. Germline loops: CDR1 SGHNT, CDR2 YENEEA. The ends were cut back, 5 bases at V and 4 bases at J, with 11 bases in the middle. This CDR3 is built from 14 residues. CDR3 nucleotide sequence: TGTGCCAGCAGCCCCAGGTCTGGCACCGGGGAGCTGTTTTTT. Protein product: CASSPRSGTGELFF.

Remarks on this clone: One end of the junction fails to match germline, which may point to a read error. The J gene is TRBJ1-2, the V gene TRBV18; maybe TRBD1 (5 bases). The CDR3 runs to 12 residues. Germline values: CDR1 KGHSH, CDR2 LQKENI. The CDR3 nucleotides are TGTGCCAGCTCACCAGACAGAGCCTATCCTTCCTTC. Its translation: CASSPDRAYPSF.

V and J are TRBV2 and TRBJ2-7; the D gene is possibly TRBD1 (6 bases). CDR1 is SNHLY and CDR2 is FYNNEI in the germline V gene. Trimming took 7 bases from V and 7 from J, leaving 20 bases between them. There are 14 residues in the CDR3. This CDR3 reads CASTLNNQGREQYF. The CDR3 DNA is TGTGCCAGCACACTCAATAACCAGGGGCGGGAGCAGTACTTC.

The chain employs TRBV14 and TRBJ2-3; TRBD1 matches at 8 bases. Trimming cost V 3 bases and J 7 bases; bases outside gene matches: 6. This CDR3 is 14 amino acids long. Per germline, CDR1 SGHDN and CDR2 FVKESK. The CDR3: CASSQPRDRNTQYF. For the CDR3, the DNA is TGTGCCAGCAGCCAGCCCCGGGACAGGAATACGCAGTATTTT. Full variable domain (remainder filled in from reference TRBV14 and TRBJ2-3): EAGVTQFPSHSVIEKGQTVTLRCDPISGHDNLYWYRRVMGKEIKFLLHFVKESKQDESGMPNNRFLAERTGGTYSTLKVQPAELEDSGVYFCASSQPRDRNTQYFGPGTRLTVL.

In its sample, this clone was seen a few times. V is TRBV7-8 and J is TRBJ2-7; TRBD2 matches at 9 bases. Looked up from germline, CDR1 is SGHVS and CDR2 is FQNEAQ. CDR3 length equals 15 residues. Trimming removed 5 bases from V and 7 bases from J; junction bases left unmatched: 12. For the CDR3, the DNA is TGTGCCAGCAGCCCTACCGAGGACGCGGGAGGGGAGCAGTACTTC. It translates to CASSPTEDAGGEQYF.

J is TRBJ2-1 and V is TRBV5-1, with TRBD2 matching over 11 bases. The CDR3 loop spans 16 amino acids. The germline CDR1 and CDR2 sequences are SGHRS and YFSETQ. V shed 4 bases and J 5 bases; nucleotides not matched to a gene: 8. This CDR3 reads CASSPTGTSGHNEQFF. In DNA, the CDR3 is TGCGCCAGCAGCCCTACCGGGACTAGCGGCCACAATGAGCAGTTCTTC.

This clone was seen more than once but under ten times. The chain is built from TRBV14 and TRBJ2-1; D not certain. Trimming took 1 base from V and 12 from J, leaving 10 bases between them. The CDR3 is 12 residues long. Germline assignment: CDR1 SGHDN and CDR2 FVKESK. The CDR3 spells CASSQANWRQFF. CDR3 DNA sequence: TGTGCCAGCAGCCAAGCGAATTGGAGGCAGTTCTTC.

The CDR3 loop is CASSPGQNLKYEQYF. Here the CDR3 DNA reads TGTGCCAGCAGCCCCGGACAGAATTTGAAATACGAGCAGTACTTC. This chain links TRBV14 with TRBJ2-7; D perhaps matches TRBD1 (6 bases). Germline V gives CDR1 SGHDN, CDR2 FVKESK. CDR3 length equals 15 residues. The V gene lost 4 bases and the J gene lost 4 bases, with 17 bases spanning the gap. Supplemented by reference TRBV14 and TRBJ2-7, the full variable domain reads EAGVTQFPSHSVIEKGQTVTLRCDPISGHDNLYWYRRVMGKEIKFLLHFVKESKQDESGMPNNRFLAERTGGTYSTLKVQPAELEDSGVYFCASSPGQNLKYEQYFGPGTRLTVT.

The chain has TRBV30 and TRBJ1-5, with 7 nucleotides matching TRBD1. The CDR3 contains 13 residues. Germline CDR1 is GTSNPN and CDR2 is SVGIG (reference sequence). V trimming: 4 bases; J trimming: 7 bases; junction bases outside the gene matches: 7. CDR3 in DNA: TGTGCCTGGACTACCGCAGGGGGACAGCCCCAGCATTTT. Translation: CAWTTAGGQPQHF.